Only a few counts were recorded for the clone carrying this TCR beta chain. The V gene lost 0 bases and the J gene lost 10 bases, with 22 bases spanning the gap. The CDR3 covers 17 residues. Germline V CDR1 and CDR2: MGHRA, YSYEKL. These data belong to a study of T cell repertoires in cytomegalovirus infection. TCRdb re-called the reads with MiXCR, one entry per CDR3 protein. This sample has 150,000 to 200,000 distinct CDR3 sequences, with approximately 20% found just once. V gene TRBV4-1 combines with J gene TRBJ2-1; D might be TRBD2 (5 bases). Sequencing input: PBMCs. The source is a human donor in good health (CMV status not recorded). Some clones in this sample may be carry-over from other donors' samples. The CDR3 reads CASSQDKRMSRAMEQFF. The CDR3 DNA is TGCGCCAGCAGCCAAGATAAGCGGATGAGCCGGGCAATGGAGCAGTTCTTC.